These 20 T cell receptor beta chains originate from one sample sequenced in a study of T cells in Graves' hyperthyroidism and ophthalmopathy. The investigators amplified TCR beta CDR3 regions from RNA transcripts. Primed by the HTBI set, a first-round RT-PCR was run on the TCR CDR3. TCRdb re-called the multiplex PCR reads through MiXCR, storing one row per CDR3 protein. The sample has hundreds of thousands of distinct CDR3 sequences, 14% seen once. Sequencing was done on a sample of blood. Receptors originate from a young woman with Graves' hyperthyroidism.

This clonotype was counted ten times or more. The chain has TRBV12-3 or TRBV12-4 and TRBJ2-3; D might be TRBD1 (6 bases). The CDR3 has 16 residues. Trimming stripped 3 bases from V and 2 bases from J, with 15 bases between. The CDR3 nucleotides are TGTGCCAGCAGTTTCCAGGGGCGACTATTCACAGATACGCAGTATTTT. Translating gives CASSFQGRLFTDTQYF.

This clonotype was seen at least ten times. The V gene is TRBV2, the J gene TRBJ1-1, with D possibly matching TRBD1 (5 bases). Germline CDR1 reads SNHLY; CDR2 reads FYNNEI. With 5 bases removed from V and 0 bases from J, the gap between germline ends came to 10 bases. The CDR3 is 14 residues long. CDR3 sequence: CASSPDTLNTEAFF. DNA of the CDR3: TGTGCCAGCAGTCCGGACACGTTGAACACTGAAGCTTTCTTT.

This clonotype was seen repeatedly, ten times or more. The V gene is TRBV6-6, the J gene TRBJ2-5; no reliable D call. CDR3 length: 11 amino acids. CDR1 is MNHNY, CDR2 SVGAGI, per germline (reference sequence). The V end lost 2 bases, the J end lost 12 bases, and 10 bases lay between the germline ends. The CDR3 coding sequence is TGTGCCAGCAGTTACCAGTTAAGGGAGTACTTC. Protein product: CASSYQLREYF.

The rearrangement joins TRBV6-2 or TRBV6-3 to TRBJ1-4; D uncertain. Per germline, CDR1 MNHEY and CDR2 SVGEGT. This CDR3 comprises 15 residues. V gave up 6 bases and J gave up 0 bases, with 11 bases separating them. CDR3 residues: CASREYSATNEKLFF. DNA for the CDR3: TGTGCCAGCAGGGAGTACAGCGCAACTAATGAAAAACTGTTTTTT.

The chain has TRBV7-9 and TRBJ2-7; 12 positions match TRBD2. In germline, CDR1 is SEHNR, CDR2 FQNEAQ (reference sequence). There are 15 residues in the CDR3. V shed 4 bases, J shed 4 bases, and the junction held 5 bases outside the gene matches. The CDR3 DNA follows: TGTGCCAGCAGCTCTAGCGGGAGGGTGTCTTACGAGCAGTACTTC. Amino acid sequence: CASSSSGRVSYEQYF.

The V and J genes are TRBV4-3 and TRBJ2-5, with unresolved D. Looked up from germline, CDR1 is LGHNA and CDR2 is YSLEER. The CDR3 is 13 amino acids. The ends were cut back, 4 bases at V and 1 base at J, with 7 bases in the middle. The CDR3 nucleotides read TGCGCCAGCAGCCGGGGAAGCCAAGAGACCCAGTACTTC. This codes for CASSRGSQETQYF.

V usage is TRBV12-3 or TRBV12-4 and J usage is TRBJ1-6; D call uncertain. CDR3 size: 15 residues. Trimming pared 1 base from V and 0 bases from J, leaving 4 bases between. CDR3 residues: CASSLVSSYNSPLHF. The CDR3 DNA reads TGTGCCAGCAGTTTAGTCAGCTCCTATAATTCACCCCTCCACTTT.

This clonotype was observed many times. The chain carries TRBV11-2 and TRBJ2-1, with D unresolved. V lost 1 base to trimming and J lost 0 bases, with 10 bases between them. Germline CDR1 and CDR2: SGHAT and FQNNGV. The CDR3 spans 16 residues. This CDR3 is CASSLAMGSSYNEQFF. The CDR3 DNA sequence: TGTGCCAGCAGCTTAGCGATGGGAAGCTCCTACAATGAGCAGTTCTTC.

This clonotype has ten or more counts. V gene TRBV27 combines with J gene TRBJ2-3; 9 bases are a match to TRBD2. The CDR3 runs 14 residues. Germline V CDR1 and CDR2: MNHEY, SMNVEV (reference sequence). J lost 4 bases, V lost 5 bases, and 4 bases had no gene match. In DNA, the CDR3 is TGTGCCAGCAGTGAAGCGGGGGGATCAGATACGCAGTATTTT. This codes for CASSEAGGSDTQYF.

The rearrangement links TRBV7-9 to TRBJ2-2; a possible D gene is TRBD1 (6 bases). V was trimmed by 4 bases and J by 7 bases, leaving 10 bases between them. The germline V gene has CDR1 SEHNR and CDR2 FQNEAQ (reference sequence). The CDR3 sequence is 13 residues long. CDR3 in amino acids: CASSSRQDGELFF. The CDR3 DNA sequence: TGTGCCAGCAGCTCACGACAGGACGGGGAGCTGTTTTTT.

The chain has TRBV28 and TRBJ2-1; 10 nucleotides agree with TRBD2. V lost 3 bases to trimming and J lost 9 bases; unmatched junction nucleotides: 8. Looked up from germline, CDR1 is MDHEN and CDR2 is SYDVKM. The CDR3 totals 15 residues. The CDR3 sequence is CASSFWLAGAVEQFF. CDR3 DNA sequence: TGTGCCAGCAGTTTTTGGCTAGCGGGGGCAGTTGAGCAGTTCTTC.

This clonotype was seen at least ten times. J is TRBJ1-5 and V is TRBV27; D call uncertain. Trimming removed 0 bases from V and 3 bases from J, with 6 bases in between. Germline V gene lookup returns CDR1 MNHEY and CDR2 SMNVEV (reference sequence). The CDR3 is 14 amino acids. The CDR3 spells CASSLSGYNQPQHF. CDR3 sequence (DNA): TGTGCCAGCAGTTTATCAGGGTACAATCAGCCCCAGCATTTT.

The V and J genes are TRBV27 and TRBJ1-2, with 9 bases that match TRBD1. Germline assignment: CDR1 MNHEY and CDR2 SMNVEV (reference sequence). Trimming cost V 6 bases and J 1 base; bases outside gene matches: 9. The CDR3 is 16 residues long. CDR3 residues: CASRGQGGGFNYGYTF. CDR3 bases: TGTGCCAGCAGGGGACAGGGCGGGGGATTTAACTATGGCTACACCTTC.

This clonotype occurred a few times. The chain uses TRBV3-1 and TRBJ2-3; no clear D gene. The CDR3 is 14 residues long. The V end was cut by 1 base, the J end by 4 bases, with 9 bases between. Looked up from germline, CDR1 is LGHDT and CDR2 is YNNKEL (reference sequence). As DNA, the CDR3 is TGTGCCAGCAGCCAAGGTGGGATCTCAGATACGCAGTATTTT. The encoded protein is CASSQGGISDTQYF.

This clonotype was seen ten or more times. The V gene is TRBV6-1, the J gene TRBJ2-7; 8 bases line up with TRBD2. Germline CDR1 reads MNHNS; CDR2 reads SASEGT. CDR3 size: 16 residues. V lost 4 bases, J lost 5 bases, and 13 bases stayed unmatched. CDR3 sequence reads: CASSGGPGGSNHEQYF. CDR3 DNA sequence: TGTGCCAGCAGTGGGGGGCCGGGGGGGAGCAACCACGAGCAGTACTTC.

This clonotype was recorded many times. This chain links TRBV10-3 with TRBJ1-5; TRBD1 matches 7 bases. The CDR3 is 14 residues long. The J segment lost 4 bases and the V segment lost 0 bases, leaving 0 bases of the junction unmatched. Germline V gene lookup returns CDR1 ENHRY and CDR2 SYGVKD. CDR3: CAISESTGNQPQHF. CDR3 nucleotides: TGTGCCATCAGTGAGTCGACAGGGAATCAGCCCCAGCATTTT.

This clonotype was recorded once. This may stem from a read error, because a much larger clone lies one nucleotide away. The rearrangement links TRBV28 to TRBJ2-7, with 7 bases matching TRBD2. The CDR3 loop spans 14 amino acids. CDR1 MDHEN and CDR2 SYDVKM come from the germline V gene. The V segment lost 4 bases and the J segment 5 bases; nucleotides outside the gene matches: 8. The DNA of the CDR3 is TGTGCCAGCAGTTCGGGAGGCCCGTCCCACGAGCAGTACTTC. Amino acid sequence: CASSSGGPSHEQYF.

The chain combines TRBV7-6 with TRBJ1-1; 9 nucleotides match TRBD1. Germline V gene lookup returns CDR1 SGHVS and CDR2 FNYEAQ. This CDR3 has 17 amino acids. With 2 bases clipped from V and 5 bases from J, the junction kept 12 bases outside the gene matches. Here the CDR3 reads CASSLLYRDREGTEAFF. CDR3 in DNA: TGTGCCAGCAGCTTATTGTACCGGGACAGGGAGGGGACTGAAGCTTTCTTT. Filled out from reference TRBV7-6 and TRBJ1-1, the complete variable domain reads GAGVSQSPRYKVTKRGQDVALRCDPISGHVSLYWYRQALGQGPEFLTYFNYEAQQDKSGLPNDRFSAERPEGSISTLTIQRTEQRDSAMYRCASSLLYRDREGTEAFFGQGTRLTVV.

This chain joins TRBV7-9 and TRBJ1-2; D is undetermined. Germline CDR1 SEHNR, CDR2 FQNEAQ (reference sequence). Trimming removed 0 bases at V and 0 bases at J, with 11 bases between. The CDR3 spans 16 residues. The CDR3 coding sequence is TGTGCCAGCAGCTTAGCTCGTCAACAACCTAACTATGGCTACACCTTC. Translation gives CASSLARQQPNYGYTF. The full variable domain, rest sourced from reference TRBV7-9 and TRBJ1-2, is DTGVSQNPRHKITKRGQNVTFRCDPISEHNRLYWYRQTLGQGPEFLTYFQNEAQLEKSRLLSDRFSAERPKGSFSTLEIQRTEQGDSAMYLCASSLARQQPNYGYTFGSGTRLTVV.

The rearrangement links TRBV25-1 to TRBJ2-2; the D gene is possibly TRBD2 (5 bases). The V end was cut by 3 bases, the J end by 4 bases, with 12 bases between. The CDR3 is 15 residues long. Germline V gives CDR1 MGHDK, CDR2 SYGVNS. The DNA for the CDR3 is TGTGCCAGCAGTGACGGGAATCCGGGCACCGGGGAGCTGTTTTTT. Its protein product is CASSDGNPGTGELFF.